The 14 T cell receptor beta chains given below trace back to one sample, sequenced in a study of T cell responses to AZD1222 COVID-19 vaccine. Data came from immunoSEQ multiplex PCR; TCRdb stores just in-frame clones and leaves some out. The sample records some 130,000 clones, approximately 85% being singletons. Specimen: peripheral blood, collected on day 0 of MenACWY control vaccination. The receptor source for this set is an adult in good health.

The chain uses TRBV23-1 and TRBJ1-1; D may be TRBD1 (5 bases). TRBV23-1 carries the ORF label, with uncertain function. V dropped 6 bases and J dropped 3 bases, with 17 bases sitting between them. CDR3 length: 15 amino acids. The CDR3 here is CASSPGGLSHTEAFF. Here the CDR3 DNA reads TGCGCCAGCAGCCCCGGGGGGTTAAGCCACACTGAAGCTTTCTTT.

The chain is built from TRBV6-6 and TRBJ2-7, with 8 bases lining up with TRBD1. The V gene's germline CDR1 is MNHNY and CDR2 SVGAGI (reference sequence). The CDR3 is made up of 14 amino acids. V shed 6 bases, J shed 0 bases, and the junction held 4 bases outside the gene matches. CDR3 bases: TGTGCCAGCAGCCGGGACAGGTTCTCCTACGAGCAGTACTTC. Encoded protein: CASSRDRFSYEQYF.

The rearrangement uses TRBV9 and TRBJ2-7; maybe TRBD2 (6 bases). The CDR3 is 14 amino acids. V dropped 4 bases and J dropped 4 bases, with 15 bases sitting between them. Germline V CDR1 and CDR2: SGDLS, YYNGEE. The CDR3 DNA reads TGTGCCAGCAGCCGCGGGACTTTTTCTTACGAGCAGTACTTC. Protein sequence: CASSRGTFSYEQYF.

This clone turned up a few times. V and J are TRBV19 and TRBJ2-7; 10 nucleotides align to TRBD1. This CDR3 has 15 residues. With V trimmed by 4 bases and J by 1 base, 4 bases remained unmatched. The germline CDR1 and CDR2 sequences are LNHDA and SQIVND (reference sequence). The CDR3 loop reads CASSKGDRGSYEQYF. The CDR3 DNA sequence: TGTGCCAGTAGTAAGGGGGACAGGGGATCCTACGAGCAGTACTTC.

V usage is TRBV19 and J usage is TRBJ1-2; TRBD1 might be the D (6 bases). This CDR3 has 12 amino acids. The ends were cut back, 6 bases at V and 9 bases at J, with 14 bases in the middle. CDR1 and CDR2 (germline): LNHDA, SQIVND (reference sequence). CDR3: CASSRDTSSYTF. DNA for the CDR3: TGTGCCAGTAGCCGGGACACATCGAGCTACACCTTC. Using reference TRBV19 and TRBJ1-2 for the parts outside the CDR3, the full variable domain is DGGITQSPKYLFRKEGQNVTLSCEQNLNHDAMYWYRQDPGQGLRLIYYSQIVNDFQKGDIAEGYSVSREKKESFPLTVTSAQKNPTAFYLCASSRDTSSYTFGSGTRLTVV.

This clone has a handful of counts. V gene TRBV7-2 combines with J gene TRBJ1-3, with a tentative D call TRBD1 (5 bases). The CDR3 contains 11 residues. Germline CDR1 and CDR2: SGHTA and FQGNSA. V lost 5 bases, J lost 11 bases, and 10 bases lay in between. This chain's CDR3 is CASSPLGAIYF. CDR3 coding DNA: TGTGCCAGCAGCCCCCTGGGGGCCATATATTTT.

The CDR3 coding sequence is TGTGCCAGCAGTGACCCGGGACAGGGTGATCGCTACACCTTC. Its translation: CASSDPGQGDRYTF. This chain joins TRBV2 and TRBJ1-2; 9 bases align to TRBD1. From germline, CDR1 is SNHLY and CDR2 FYNNEI. Unmatched junction bases numbered 8, after V lost 3 bases and J lost 9 bases. The CDR3 is made up of 14 amino acids.

This clone was detected a few times. The chain employs TRBV5-4 and TRBJ2-7; D is ambiguous. The CDR3 covers 13 residues. From germline, CDR1 is SGHNT and CDR2 YYREEE (reference sequence). Trimming shortened V by 4 bases and J by 5 bases, and 13 bases separated the two germline ends. CDR3 region: CASSRWDSHEQYF. CDR3 nucleotide sequence: TGTGCCAGCAGCCGGTGGGATTCCCACGAGCAGTACTTC.

About this clone: The same CDR3 is also encoded by other DNA sequences in this sample. The chain combines TRBV18 with TRBJ1-5, with D maybe TRBD1 (5 bases). The germline CDR1 and CDR2 sequences are KGHSH and LQKENI. The CDR3 is made up of 13 amino acids. Trimming pared 4 bases from V and 4 bases from J, leaving 8 bases between. CDR3 amino acids: CASSLGQNQPQHF. In nucleotides, the CDR3 is TGTGCCAGCTCACTGGGGCAGAATCAGCCCCAGCATTTT.

This clone was detected once. The chain combines TRBV30 with TRBJ1-5, with TRBD1 identical over 9 bases. V lost 5 bases and J lost 7; bases outside the gene matches: 12. There are 15 residues in the CDR3. Germline V gene sequence: CDR1 GTSNPN, CDR2 SVGIG (reference sequence). The CDR3 here is CAWSHRDRDSQPQHF. The CDR3 nucleotides read TGTGCCTGGTCTCACCGGGACAGGGATAGCCAGCCCCAGCATTTT.

The V gene is TRBV2, the J gene TRBJ2-1; 7 nucleotides agree with TRBD2. The CDR3 loop spans 14 amino acids. Losses at the gene ends were 6 bases for V and 10 bases for J; bases not matched to a gene: 12. The germline V gene has CDR1 SNHLY and CDR2 FYNNEI. CDR3 bases: TGTGCCAGCAGGGCGGGACTACCATCGGGGGAGCAGTTCTTC. It yields the protein CASRAGLPSGEQFF.

This sequence joins TRBV14 and TRBJ2-3, with no clear D. Per germline, CDR1 SGHDN and CDR2 FVKESK. This CDR3 has 16 residues. V was trimmed by 0 bases and J by 6 bases, leaving 16 bases between them. CDR3 coding DNA: TGTGCCAGCAGCCAAGATCCTGGCGGATTCGTGGATACGCAGTATTTT. Amino acids: CASSQDPGGFVDTQYF.

The chain's CDR3 is CASSSLTSVYNEQFF. CDR3 bases: TGTGCCAGCAGTTCCCTGACTAGCGTCTACAATGAGCAGTTCTTC. The J gene is TRBJ2-1, the V gene TRBV27; 8 bases agree with TRBD2. Germline lookup yields CDR1 MNHEY and CDR2 SMNVEV (reference sequence). V lost 4 bases, J lost 3 bases, and 5 bases stayed unmatched. The CDR3 extends over 15 amino acids.

V usage is TRBV10-1 and J usage is TRBJ2-2, with TRBD1 identical over 7 bases. This CDR3 is built from 15 residues. V shed 6 bases, J shed 3 bases, and the junction held 7 bases outside the gene matches. Germline V gives CDR1 WNHNN, CDR2 SYGVQD (reference sequence). The DNA of the CDR3 is TGCGCCAGCAGCGCCAGGGGGACGGACACCGGGGAGCTGTTTTTT. Translated, it gives CASSARGTDTGELFF.